This T cell receptor (beta chain) was sequenced for a study of T-cell reconstitution after alpha-beta-depleted transplantation in children (dated by TCRdb to the mid-2010s). At the level of the whole study: The study quantitatively tracked T-cell immune reconstitution after TCRalphabeta/CD19-depleted allogeneic hematopoietic cell transplantation in children using TCR repertoire profiling.

Sequences LNHNV (CDR1) and YYDKDF (CDR2) are obtained from the germline V gene (reference sequence). V is cut by 3 bases and J by 1 base, and the space between the germline ends is 7 bases. There are 13 amino acids in the CDR3, from cysteine to phenylalanine inclusive. Only CDR3 DNA remains: 39 bases, in frame from the first base. Worth noting for this clonotype: The antigen it binds to is not known. No quality values exist for individual bases; no much larger clone is one base distant.

Library prep was done by PCR. TCRdb names Illumina HiSeq 2500 as the instrument used. To normalize quantification of the TCRbeta repertoire, the TCR libraries were built with molecular barcoding that relied on unique molecular identifiers. The public reads were reanalyzed by TCRdb: fastp trimming at Q25, MiXCR alignment, in-frame beta chains only. Rows merge per CDR3 protein into single entries with the most common DNA and genes. The sample contains 250,000 to 350,000 distinct CDR3 sequences, 9.9% of them found a single time. The ten largest clones represent about a tenth of the sample. The receptor was isolated from a human donor who donated a stem cell graft to a child with SCID. The chain was built from TRBV15 and TRBJ2-7; the D gene is not confidently resolved. Sample: PBMCs from the stem cell graft donor, taken from the stem cell graft. The DNA is TGTGCCACCAGCAGGGGTGATTCCTACGAGCAGTACTTC. Translated, it reads CATSRGDSYEQYF.